This T cell receptor beta chain was recovered during a study of regulatory T cells in long-lasting Graves disease. Germline CDR1 SEHNR, CDR2 FQNEAQ (reference sequence). V lost 5 bases, J lost 4 bases, and 7 bases stayed unmatched. The CDR3 spans 14 residues. Whole-study results and caveats: For persistent Graves' patients, TCR diversity was lower than for newly diagnosed ones. Peripheral blood, not thyroid tissue, was the sole material studied.

The authors built TCR beta libraries using iRepertoire HTBI primers and Arm-PCR of CDR3 regions. One entry per CDR3 protein results from TCRdb running MiXCR on the multiplex PCR reads. The table records some 400,000 distinct CDR3 sequences, 14% to 15% of them present only once. Specified time point: newly diagnosed GD, antithyroid drugs for less than 3 months. There was RNA extracted from PBMCs, and the TCR library was made from it. Ten or more counts support this clonotype. Antigen unknown. This sample also appeared in a second study, on T cells in Graves' hyperthyroidism and ophthalmopathy. From that second work: Participants, patients aged 18 to 65, had newly diagnosed hyperthyroidism with a duration under 2 months. Ophthalmopathy could be told apart from stable hyperthyroidism with a 13 V-J model.

The chain links TRBV7-9 to TRBJ2-5, with 7 bases that match TRBD1. Sequenced here: peripheral blood mononuclear cells (PBMCs), sampled at new diagnosis, from a patient treated with antithyroid drugs. The origin of this receptor is a woman between 25 and 40 years old with Graves disease. DNA of the CDR3: TGTGCCAGCAGCCCCGGACAGGCAGCAGAGACCCAGTACTTC. Protein product: CASSPGQAAETQYF. Based on the CDR3 plus reference TRBV7-9 and TRBJ2-5, the full variable domain is DTGVSQNPRHKITKRGQNVTFRCDPISEHNRLYWYRQTLGQGPEFLTYFQNEAQLEKSRLLSDRFSAERPKGSFSTLEIQRTEQGDSAMYLCASSPGQAAETQYFGPGTRLLVL.